This T cell receptor beta chain appears in the sequencing data of a study of siplizumab effects on memory and regulatory T cells. Libraries were prepared by immunoSEQ multiplex PCR; TCRdb keeps only in-frame clonotypes and omits some of them. The sample contains fewer than 85,000 clones, 80% to 90% of which appear only once. Trimming took off 0 bases at V and 2 bases at J, with 15 bases between the two ends. The germline V gene encodes CDR1 SGHTS and CDR2 YDEGEE. There are 17 residues in the CDR3. With regard to this clone: Its antigen is as yet unknown.

Findings and limits, study-wide: The alloreactive clones that mapped to unstimulated subsets made up only a minor fraction. Siplizumab significantly decreased alloreactive sequences from unstimulated CD4+ memory cells.

Source material: Tregs sorted from blood. The sequence was collected from a human donor in good health. This rearrangement joins TRBV5-8 to TRBJ2-1; tentatively, D is TRBD2 (5 bases). CDR3 in amino acids: CASSLELQREPYNEQFF. CDR3 nucleotides: TGTGCCAGCAGCTTGGAACTGCAACGGGAACCCTACAATGAGCAGTTCTTC. The whole variable domain, remainder taken from reference TRBV5-8 and TRBJ2-1, is EAGVTQSPTHLIKTRGQQATLRCSPISGHTSVYWYQQALGLGLQFLLWYDEGEERNRGNFPPRFSGRQFPNYSSELNVNALELEDSALYLCASSLELQREPYNEQFFGPGTRLTVL.